This T cell receptor beta chain was retrieved from a study of cytomegalovirus exposure and HLA in healthy donors. Study outcomes and limitations: The productive fraction for most TCR beta V segments was about 90% or about 30% in an earlier analysis. Altogether, 150 to 200 TCR beta chains were recorded as cytomegalovirus-associated.

With regard to this clone: Its antigen is not known.

The length of the CDR3 is 15 residues. The germline V and J ends were trimmed by 3 bases and 0 bases, with 10 bases remaining between them. Germline V lookup: CDR1 SGDLS, CDR2 YYNGEE. The PCR used 60 Vbeta and 13 Jbeta primers. Sequencing used immunoSEQ multiplex PCR; TCRdb keeps in-frame clones, though not all of them. The table has roughly 160,000 clones, roughly 80% seen once. Sequencing input: PBMCs. The TCR comes from a man under 40 in good health and CMV-seronegative. V is TRBV9 and J is TRBJ2-1; D perhaps matches TRBD2 (6 bases). The CDR3 DNA reads as TGTGCCAGCAGCGCCGGGAGAGTCTCCTACAATGAGCAGTTCTTC. Translated: CASSAGRVSYNEQFF.